The 15 T cell receptor beta chains listed next were all sequenced from one sample in a study of blood T cell repertoires in COVID-19. Some clones are missing from TCRdb's copy, which holds only in-frame ones; the method was immunoSEQ multiplex PCR. This sample has 210,000 or so clones, with 84% found just once. Sequenced input: peripheral blood. The source is a woman in her 70s with active or convalescent COVID-19.

The CDR3 here is CASSGRLAAQFF. CDR3 in DNA: TGTGCCAGCAGCGGAAGACTAGCGGCGCAGTTCTTC. The chain recombines TRBV5-4 with TRBJ2-1; 9 bases line up with TRBD2. J was trimmed by 12 bases and V by 4 bases; bases with no gene match: 5. Germline CDR1 SGHNT, CDR2 YYREEE (reference sequence). The CDR3 covers 12 residues.

The genes are TRBV19 and TRBJ2-1, with 8 nucleotides matching TRBD2. Germline assignment: CDR1 LNHDA and CDR2 SQIVND (reference sequence). The CDR3 covers 15 residues. Unmatched junction bases numbered 6, after V lost 6 bases and J lost 2 bases. CDR3 DNA sequence: TGTGCCAGTAGAAAAGCGGGAGTCGCCTACAATGAGCAGTTCTTC. It is translated as CASRKAGVAYNEQFF. Full variable domain (outside the CDR3, taken from reference TRBV19 and TRBJ2-1): DGGITQSPKYLFRKEGQNVTLSCEQNLNHDAMYWYRQDPGQGLRLIYYSQIVNDFQKGDIAEGYSVSREKKESFPLTVTSAQKNPTAFYLCASRKAGVAYNEQFFGPGTRLTVL.

This chain uses TRBV9 with TRBJ2-7; TRBD2 matches at 13 bases. CDR1 is SGDLS and CDR2 is YYNGEE in the germline V gene. V lost 4 bases to trimming and J lost 5 bases; unmatched junction nucleotides: 9. The CDR3 consists of 16 residues. Here the CDR3 reads CASSITGTSGNHEQYF. The CDR3 region has the DNA TGTGCCAGCAGCATCACCGGGACTAGCGGGAACCACGAGCAGTACTTC.

The genes are TRBV12-3 or TRBV12-4 and TRBJ1-5, with D tentatively TRBD1 (5 bases). The V gene lost 3 bases and the J gene lost 5 bases, with 8 bases spanning the gap. The CDR3 has 13 amino acids. In nucleotides, the CDR3 is TGTGCCAGCAGTTTGGGGGGGGATCAGCCCCAGCATTTT. Translating it yields CASSLGGDQPQHF.

The rearrangement uses TRBV2 and TRBJ2-3; unclear D gene. Trimming stripped 1 base from V and 5 bases from J, with 13 bases between. CDR1 and CDR2 (germline): SNHLY, FYNNEI. The CDR3 is made up of 15 amino acids. The DNA of the CDR3 is TGTGCCAGCAGTGAAGATCCTCAACCGGGAGATACGCAGTATTTT. This gives the protein CASSEDPQPGDTQYF.

The chain is built from TRBV14 and TRBJ2-5, with D perhaps matching TRBD2 (6 bases). Trimming cost V 10 bases and J 5 bases, with 23 bases left between them. This CDR3 contains 15 residues. The germline V gene encodes CDR1 SGHDN and CDR2 FVKESK. In nucleotides, the CDR3 is TGTGCCACTACTCGGTTCGGAGGGCCGGGGGAGACCCAGTACTTC. This gives the protein CATTRFGGPGETQYF.

The chain employs TRBV19 and TRBJ1-1, with D maybe TRBD1 (5 bases). CDR1 LNHDA and CDR2 SQIVND come from the germline V gene (reference sequence). This CDR3 contains 14 residues. The germline V and J ends were trimmed by 3 bases and 5 bases, with 13 bases remaining between them. DNA of the CDR3: TGTGCCAGTAGTATGGGGTCAGGGTGGACTGAAGCTTTCTTT. Translation gives CASSMGSGWTEAFF.

The chain recombines TRBV28 with TRBJ2-7; a possible D gene is TRBD2 (5 bases). There are 14 residues in the CDR3. V lost 4 bases and J lost 7, with 17 bases in between. Germline V CDR1 and CDR2: MDHEN, SYDVKM. For the CDR3, the DNA is TGTGCCAGCAGTTCTCGGGGTCCGCTAGGGGAGCAGTACTTC. Protein product: CASSSRGPLGEQYF.

This chain joins TRBV28 and TRBJ2-3; 7 bases agree with TRBD2. With V trimmed by 6 bases and J by 0 bases, 6 bases remained unmatched. The germline V gene encodes CDR1 MDHEN and CDR2 SYDVKM. The CDR3 is 15 residues long. CDR3: CASSSLGGSTDTQYF. The CDR3 DNA reads as TGTGCCAGCAGCTCACTGGGGGGGAGCACAGATACGCAGTATTTT.

This sequence joins TRBV7-3 and TRBJ2-2, with unresolved D. Deletions cut 6 bases from V and 4 bases from J, with 12 bases between. CDR3 length: 14 amino acids. Germline CDR1 and CDR2: SGHTA and FQGTGA. This CDR3 is CASSITWSTGELFF. As DNA, the CDR3 is TGTGCCAGCAGTATAACGTGGAGCACCGGGGAGCTGTTTTTT.

The chain carries TRBV2 and TRBJ2-4; TRBD2 matches at 14 bases. This CDR3 has 16 residues. V gave up 4 bases and J gave up 6 bases; unmatched junction bases: 5. CDR1 and CDR2 from the germline V gene are SNHLY and FYNNEI. The chain's CDR3 is CASSGLAGGGGNIQYF. The CDR3 region has the DNA TGTGCCAGCAGTGGACTAGCGGGAGGGGGTGGAAACATTCAGTACTTC.

The CDR3 region is CSARDRTSAEAFF. The DNA for the CDR3 is TGCAGCGCTCGGGACAGGACCTCAGCTGAAGCTTTCTTT. V gene TRBV29-1 combines with J gene TRBJ1-1, with 8 bases aligning to TRBD1. Germline assignment: CDR1 SQVTM and CDR2 ANQGSEA. The CDR3 has 13 amino acids. V was pared by 7 bases and J by 6 bases, with 10 bases of the junction left unmatched.

This chain links TRBV19 with TRBJ2-1; the D gene is possibly TRBD2 (6 bases). Germline CDR1 and CDR2: LNHDA and SQIVND (reference sequence). The CDR3 is 19 amino acids. Deletions cut 3 bases from V and 5 bases from J, with 26 bases between. As DNA, the CDR3 is TGTGCCAGTAGTATCTCGCCCGCGGGATGGAACGTCGGGCACAATGAGCAGTTCTTC. Amino acid sequence: CASSISPAGWNVGHNEQFF. Drawing the rest from reference TRBV19 and TRBJ2-1, the complete variable domain is DGGITQSPKYLFRKEGQNVTLSCEQNLNHDAMYWYRQDPGQGLRLIYYSQIVNDFQKGDIAEGYSVSREKKESFPLTVTSAQKNPTAFYLCASSISPAGWNVGHNEQFFGPGTRLTVL.

The rearrangement uses TRBV28 and TRBJ2-1, with 11 positions matching TRBD2. V trimming: 3 bases; J trimming: 10 bases; junction bases outside the gene matches: 8. The CDR3 runs to 15 residues. CDR1 and CDR2 (germline): MDHEN, SYDVKM. The CDR3 sequence is CASSFSGLAVMEQFF. Written as DNA, the CDR3 is TGTGCCAGCAGTTTCTCGGGACTAGCGGTTATGGAGCAGTTCTTC.

This clone was counted between two and nine times. J is TRBJ1-5 and V is TRBV19; 7 bases match TRBD1. Germline CDR1 and CDR2: LNHDA and SQIVND (reference sequence). This CDR3 region has 13 residues. V lost 7 bases, J lost 5 bases, and 5 bases stayed unmatched. CDR3 amino acids: CASNDGTDQPQHF. CDR3 coding DNA: TGTGCCAGTAATGATGGGACAGATCAGCCCCAGCATTTT. The variable domain in full, with the rest retrieved from reference TRBV19 and TRBJ1-5, is DGGITQSPKYLFRKEGQNVTLSCEQNLNHDAMYWYRQDPGQGLRLIYYSQIVNDFQKGDIAEGYSVSREKKESFPLTVTSAQKNPTAFYLCASNDGTDQPQHFGDGTRLSIL.